What follows are 9 T cell receptor beta chains derived from one specimen sequenced in a study of PD-L1 blockade in urothelial cancer. Profiling relied on immunoSEQ multiplex PCR, and the TCRdb table lists in-frame clones only, not all of them. The sample has 55,000 to 75,000 clones; roughly four fifths are singletons. As to time point: pretreatment peripheral blood. Sample: PBMCs, taken around atezolizumab (anti-PD-L1) treatment. The receptors shown here come from a man between 65 and 85 years old with urothelial cancer.

The V call is TRBV11-1, the J call TRBJ2-1; 8 bases line up with TRBD2. The CDR3 runs to 16 residues. CDR1 and CDR2 (germline): SGHAT, FQDESV (reference sequence). Unmatched junction bases numbered 13, after V lost 5 bases and J lost 7 bases. The CDR3 loop is CASSHRGGGIWNEQFF. CDR3 in DNA: TGTGCCAGCAGCCACCGGGGGGGTGGGATTTGGAATGAGCAGTTCTTC.

The rearrangement uses TRBV5-6 and TRBJ2-1; weak D call: TRBD2 (6 bases). V lost 2 bases to trimming and J lost 7 bases, with 10 bases between them. Germline CDR1 reads SGHDT; CDR2 reads YYEEEE. This CDR3 spans 13 amino acids. The CDR3 reads CASSFGTQNEQFF. The DNA for the CDR3 is TGTGCCAGCAGCTTCGGGACTCAGAATGAGCAGTTCTTC.

V usage is TRBV7-2 and J usage is TRBJ2-6, with D perhaps matching TRBD2 (5 bases). The CDR3 spans 14 residues. Trimming shortened V by 10 bases and J by 0 bases, and 10 bases separated the two germline ends. CDR1 and CDR2 (germline): SGHTA, FQGNSA. CDR3 coding DNA: TGTGCCACCCCCCGGGGCTCTGGGGCCAACGTCCTGACTTTC. It translates to CATPRGSGANVLTF.

The V gene is TRBV7-8, the J gene TRBJ2-2; the D gene is possibly TRBD1 (6 bases). The CDR3 length is 14 residues. Germline V lookup: CDR1 SGHVS, CDR2 FQNEAQ. V was trimmed by 7 bases and J by 6 bases, leaving 15 bases between them. CDR3 region: CASTQIRGAGELFF. The CDR3 DNA follows: TGTGCCAGCACCCAAATCAGGGGTGCCGGGGAGCTGTTTTTT.

This chain joins TRBV5-6 and TRBJ1-1, with D tentatively TRBD1 (6 bases). This CDR3 contains 14 residues. Germline CDR1 and CDR2: SGHDT and YYEEEE. Trimming removed 1 base from V and 1 base from J, with 8 bases in between. CDR3 in amino acids: CASSLMGANTEAFF. In nucleotides, the CDR3 is TGTGCCAGCAGCTTGATGGGGGCGAACACTGAAGCTTTCTTT.

This sequence joins TRBV28 and TRBJ2-1; possibly TRBD1 for D (5 bases). The V and J ends lost 5 bases and 5 bases respectively, with 13 bases between them. The germline gives CDR1 MDHEN, CDR2 SYDVKM. This CDR3 has 14 amino acids. The CDR3 nucleotides read TGTGCCAGCAGTCCCCAGGGTTCCCACAATGAGCAGTTCTTC. Its translation: CASSPQGSHNEQFF.

This chain joins TRBV27 and TRBJ2-7; no clear D gene. This CDR3 comprises 13 residues. Trimming stripped 2 bases from V and 12 bases from J, with 17 bases between. CDR1 and CDR2 from the germline V gene are MNHEY and SMNVEV (reference sequence). CDR3 sequence: CASSLVAVRVLYF. CDR3 sequence (DNA): TGTGCCAGCAGTTTAGTGGCGGTTCGGGTGCTGTACTTC.

The chain carries TRBV7-2 and TRBJ2-2; 9 bases agree with TRBD1. The CDR3 length is 14 residues. Germline V CDR1 and CDR2: SGHTA, FQGNSA. The J segment lost 4 bases and the V segment lost 4 bases, leaving 1 base of the junction unmatched. The CDR3 here is CASSSGQGTGELFF. CDR3 sequence (DNA): TGTGCCAGCAGCTCGGGACAGGGCACCGGGGAGCTGTTTTTT.

J is TRBJ2-2 and V is TRBV19; 12 bases are shared with TRBD2. Germline CDR1 LNHDA, CDR2 SQIVND (reference sequence). The CDR3 contains 16 residues. The V segment lost 5 bases and the J segment 5 bases; nucleotides outside the gene matches: 6. The CDR3 spells CASSYRLAGATGELFF. CDR3 in DNA: TGTGCCAGTAGTTATCGACTAGCGGGAGCGACCGGGGAGCTGTTTTTT.